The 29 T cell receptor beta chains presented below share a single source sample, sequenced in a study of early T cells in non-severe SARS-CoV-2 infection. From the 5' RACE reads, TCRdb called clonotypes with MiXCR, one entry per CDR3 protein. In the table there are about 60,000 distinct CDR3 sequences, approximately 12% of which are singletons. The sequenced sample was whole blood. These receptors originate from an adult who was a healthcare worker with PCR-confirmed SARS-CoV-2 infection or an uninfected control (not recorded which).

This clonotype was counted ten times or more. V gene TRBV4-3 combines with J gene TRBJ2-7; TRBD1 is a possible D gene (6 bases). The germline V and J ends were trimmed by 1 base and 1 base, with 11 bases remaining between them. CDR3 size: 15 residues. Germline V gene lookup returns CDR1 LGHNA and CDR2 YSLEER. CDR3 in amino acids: CASSQGPGESYEQYF. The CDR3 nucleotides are TGCGCCAGCAGCCAAGGGCCAGGGGAGTCCTACGAGCAGTACTTC.

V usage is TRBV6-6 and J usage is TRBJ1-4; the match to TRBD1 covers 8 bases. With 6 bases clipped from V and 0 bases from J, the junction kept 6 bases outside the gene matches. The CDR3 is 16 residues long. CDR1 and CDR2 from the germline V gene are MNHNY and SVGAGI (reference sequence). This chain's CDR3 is CASRLTGGATNEKLFF. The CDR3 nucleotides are TGTGCCAGCAGACTCACAGGGGGGGCAACTAATGAAAAACTGTTTTTT.

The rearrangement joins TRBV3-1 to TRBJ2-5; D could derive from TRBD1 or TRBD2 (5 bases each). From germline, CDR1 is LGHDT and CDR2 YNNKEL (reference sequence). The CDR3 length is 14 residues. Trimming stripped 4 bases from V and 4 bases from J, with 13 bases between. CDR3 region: CASSRDHLGETQYF. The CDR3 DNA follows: TGTGCCAGCAGCCGGGACCATCTCGGAGAGACCCAGTACTTC.

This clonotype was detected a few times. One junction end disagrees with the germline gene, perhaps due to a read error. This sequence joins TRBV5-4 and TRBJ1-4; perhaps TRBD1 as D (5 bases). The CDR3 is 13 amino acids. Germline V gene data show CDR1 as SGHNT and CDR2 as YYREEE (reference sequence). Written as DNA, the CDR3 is TGTGCCAGCAGCTTGGCAGGGAGCGAAAAACTGTTTTTC. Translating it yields CASSLAGSEKLFF.

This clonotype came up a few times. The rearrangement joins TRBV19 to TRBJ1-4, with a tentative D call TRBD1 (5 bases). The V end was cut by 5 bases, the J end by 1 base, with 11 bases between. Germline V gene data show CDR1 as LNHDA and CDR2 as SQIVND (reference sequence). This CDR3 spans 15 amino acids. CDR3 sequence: CASSPGTLTNEKLFF. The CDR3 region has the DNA TGTGCCAGTAGTCCCGGGACGTTAACTAATGAAAAACTGTTTTTT. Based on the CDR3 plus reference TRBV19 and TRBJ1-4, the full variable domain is DGGITQSPKYLFRKEGQNVTLSCEQNLNHDAMYWYRQDPGQGLRLIYYSQIVNDFQKGDIAEGYSVSREKKESFPLTVTSAQKNPTAFYLCASSPGTLTNEKLFFGSGTQLSVL.

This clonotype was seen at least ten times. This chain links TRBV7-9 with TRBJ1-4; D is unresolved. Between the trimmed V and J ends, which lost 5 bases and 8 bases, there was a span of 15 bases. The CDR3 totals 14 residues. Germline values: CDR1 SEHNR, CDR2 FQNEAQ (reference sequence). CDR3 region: CASSILRGGEKLFF. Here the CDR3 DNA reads TGTGCCAGCAGCATACTTCGAGGAGGAGAAAAACTGTTTTTT.

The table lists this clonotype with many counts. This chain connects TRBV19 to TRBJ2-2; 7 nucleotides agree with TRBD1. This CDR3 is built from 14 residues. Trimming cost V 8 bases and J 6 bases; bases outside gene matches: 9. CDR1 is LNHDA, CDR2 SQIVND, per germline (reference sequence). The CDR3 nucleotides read TGTGCCAGTCGCGAGACAGGGCGGTCCGGGGAGCTGTTTTTT. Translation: CASRETGRSGELFF.

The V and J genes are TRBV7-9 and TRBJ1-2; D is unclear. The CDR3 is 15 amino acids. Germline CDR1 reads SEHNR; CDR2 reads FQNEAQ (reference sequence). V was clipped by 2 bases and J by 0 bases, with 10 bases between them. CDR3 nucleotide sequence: TGTGCCAGCAGCTTAAGAGAGACTTCTAACTATGGCTACACCTTC. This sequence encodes CASSLRETSNYGYTF.

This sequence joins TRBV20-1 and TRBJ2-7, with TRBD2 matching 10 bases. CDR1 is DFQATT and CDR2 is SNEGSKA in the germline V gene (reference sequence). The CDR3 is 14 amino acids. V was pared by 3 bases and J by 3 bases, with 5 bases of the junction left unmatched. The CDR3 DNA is TGCAGTGCTAGGACACTAGCGGGGCACTACGAGCAGTACTTC. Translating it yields CSARTLAGHYEQYF.

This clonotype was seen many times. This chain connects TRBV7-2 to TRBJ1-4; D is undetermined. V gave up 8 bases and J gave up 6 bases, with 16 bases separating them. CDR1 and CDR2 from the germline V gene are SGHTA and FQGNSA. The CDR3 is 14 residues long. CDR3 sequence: CASSFDRNYEKLFF. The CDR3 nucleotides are TGTGCCAGCTCGTTTGATAGGAACTATGAAAAACTGTTTTTT.

In DNA form, the CDR3 reads TGCAGTGCTAGAGTGGACTACGGTGCTTTCTTT. This codes for CSARVDYGAFF. The chain joins TRBV20-1 to TRBJ1-1; D gene uncertain. CDR1 DFQATT and CDR2 SNEGSKA come from the germline V gene (reference sequence). Trimming left V 1 base short and J 11 bases short, with 11 bases between. The CDR3 loop spans 11 amino acids.

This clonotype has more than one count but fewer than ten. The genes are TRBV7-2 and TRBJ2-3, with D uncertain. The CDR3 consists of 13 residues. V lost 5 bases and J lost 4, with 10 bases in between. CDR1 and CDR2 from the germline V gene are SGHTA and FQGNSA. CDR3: CASSRRMADTQYF. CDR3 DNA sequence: TGTGCCAGCAGCCGTAGGATGGCAGATACGCAGTATTTT.

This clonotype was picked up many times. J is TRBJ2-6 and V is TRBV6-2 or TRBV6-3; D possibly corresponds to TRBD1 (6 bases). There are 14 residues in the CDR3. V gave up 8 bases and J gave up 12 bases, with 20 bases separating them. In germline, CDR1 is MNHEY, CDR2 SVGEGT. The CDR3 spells CASLFPGTIGVLTF. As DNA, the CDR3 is TGTGCCAGCTTATTTCCCGGGACAATAGGCGTCCTGACTTTC.

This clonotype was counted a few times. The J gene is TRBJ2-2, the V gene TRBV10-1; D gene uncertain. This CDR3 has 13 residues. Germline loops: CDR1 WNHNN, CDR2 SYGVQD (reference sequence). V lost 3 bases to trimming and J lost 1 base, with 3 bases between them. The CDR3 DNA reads TGCGCCAGCAGTGACTTGAACACCGGGGAGCTGTTTTTT. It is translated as CASSDLNTGELFF.

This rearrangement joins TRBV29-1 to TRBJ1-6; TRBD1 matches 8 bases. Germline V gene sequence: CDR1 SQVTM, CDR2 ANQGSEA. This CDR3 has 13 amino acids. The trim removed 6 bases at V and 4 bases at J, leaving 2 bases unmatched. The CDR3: CSVQGAYNSPLHF. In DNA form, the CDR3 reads TGCAGCGTGCAGGGGGCGTATAATTCACCCCTCCACTTT.

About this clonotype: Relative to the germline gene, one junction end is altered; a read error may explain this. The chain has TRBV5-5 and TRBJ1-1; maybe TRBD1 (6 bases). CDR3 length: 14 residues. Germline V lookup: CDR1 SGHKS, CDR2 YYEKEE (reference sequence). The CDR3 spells CASSFQGRGTEASF. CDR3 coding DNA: TGTGCCAGCAGCTTTCAGGGCAGGGGCACTGAAGCTTCCTTT.

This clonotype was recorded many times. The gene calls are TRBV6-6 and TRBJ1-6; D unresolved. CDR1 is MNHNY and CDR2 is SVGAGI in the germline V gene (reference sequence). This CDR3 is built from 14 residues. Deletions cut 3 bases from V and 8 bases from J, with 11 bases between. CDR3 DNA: TGTGCCAGCAGTTATGAGGCCGATTATTCACCCCTCCACTTT. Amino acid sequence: CASSYEADYSPLHF.

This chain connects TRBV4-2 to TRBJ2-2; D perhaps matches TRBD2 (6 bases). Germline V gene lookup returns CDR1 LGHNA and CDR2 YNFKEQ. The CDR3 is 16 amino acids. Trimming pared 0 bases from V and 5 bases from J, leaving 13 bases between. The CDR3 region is CASSQDRLGGTGELFF. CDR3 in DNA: TGTGCCAGCAGCCAAGATCGGCTGGGGGGAACCGGGGAGCTGTTTTTT.

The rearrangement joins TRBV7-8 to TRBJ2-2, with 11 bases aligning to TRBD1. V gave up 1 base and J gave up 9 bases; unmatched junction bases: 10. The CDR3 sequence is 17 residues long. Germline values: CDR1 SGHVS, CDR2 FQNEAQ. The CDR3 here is CASSLVFRTGGTRELFF. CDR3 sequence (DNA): TGTGCCAGCAGCTTAGTATTTAGGACAGGGGGCACGAGGGAGCTGTTTTTT.

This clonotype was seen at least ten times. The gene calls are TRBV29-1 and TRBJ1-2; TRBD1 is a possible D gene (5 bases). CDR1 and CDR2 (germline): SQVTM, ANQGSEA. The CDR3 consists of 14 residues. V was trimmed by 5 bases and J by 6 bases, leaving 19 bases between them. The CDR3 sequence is CSVPGFPSWDGYTF. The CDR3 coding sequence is TGCAGCGTTCCAGGGTTCCCCTCCTGGGATGGCTACACCTTC.

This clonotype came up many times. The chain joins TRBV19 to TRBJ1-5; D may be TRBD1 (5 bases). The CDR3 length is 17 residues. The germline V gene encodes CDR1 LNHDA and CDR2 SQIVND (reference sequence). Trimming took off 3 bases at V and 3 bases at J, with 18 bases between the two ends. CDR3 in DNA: TGTGCCAGTAGTATCTACTTTGCCGACAGCCCCAATCAGCCCCAGCATTTT. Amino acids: CASSIYFADSPNQPQHF.

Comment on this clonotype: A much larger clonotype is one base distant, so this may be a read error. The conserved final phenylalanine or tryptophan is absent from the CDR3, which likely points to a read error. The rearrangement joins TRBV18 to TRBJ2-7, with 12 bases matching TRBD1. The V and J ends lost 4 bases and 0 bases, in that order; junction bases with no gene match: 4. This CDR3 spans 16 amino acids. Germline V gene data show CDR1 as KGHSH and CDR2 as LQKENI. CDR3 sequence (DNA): TGTGCCAGCTCACGAACGGGACAGGGGGCCTCCTACGAGCAGTACTTA. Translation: CASSRTGQGASYEQYL.

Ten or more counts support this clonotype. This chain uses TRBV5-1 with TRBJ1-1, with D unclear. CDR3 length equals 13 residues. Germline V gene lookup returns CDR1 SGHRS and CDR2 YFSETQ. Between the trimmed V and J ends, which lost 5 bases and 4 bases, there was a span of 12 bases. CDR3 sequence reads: CASSQGWGTEAFF. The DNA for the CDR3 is TGCGCCAGCAGTCAAGGTTGGGGCACTGAAGCTTTCTTT.

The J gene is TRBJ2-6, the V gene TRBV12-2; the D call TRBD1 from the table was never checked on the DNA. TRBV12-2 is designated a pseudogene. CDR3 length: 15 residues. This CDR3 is CASRFPGVGANVLTF. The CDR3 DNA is TGTGCAAGTCGCTTTCCAGGGGTCGGGGCCAACGTCCTGACTTTC.

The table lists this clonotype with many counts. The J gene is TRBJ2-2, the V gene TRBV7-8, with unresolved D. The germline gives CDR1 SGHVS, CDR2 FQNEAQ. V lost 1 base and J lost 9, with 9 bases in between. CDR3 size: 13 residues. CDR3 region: CASSLGSSRELFF. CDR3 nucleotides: TGTGCCAGCAGCTTAGGTTCGAGTCGGGAGCTGTTTTTT.

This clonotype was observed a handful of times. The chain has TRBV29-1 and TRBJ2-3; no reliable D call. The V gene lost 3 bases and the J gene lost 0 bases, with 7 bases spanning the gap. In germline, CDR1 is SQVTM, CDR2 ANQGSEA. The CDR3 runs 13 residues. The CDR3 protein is CSVDPGSTDTQYF. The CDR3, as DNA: TGCAGCGTTGACCCGGGTAGCACAGATACGCAGTATTTT.

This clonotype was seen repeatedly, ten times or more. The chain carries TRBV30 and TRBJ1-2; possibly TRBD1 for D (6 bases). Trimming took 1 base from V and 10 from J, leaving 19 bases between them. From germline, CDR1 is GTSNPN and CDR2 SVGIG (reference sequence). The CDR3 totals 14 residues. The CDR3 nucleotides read TGTGCCTGGAGTGGCACAGGGAAAAGGGTCTACTACACCTTC. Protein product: CAWSGTGKRVYYTF.

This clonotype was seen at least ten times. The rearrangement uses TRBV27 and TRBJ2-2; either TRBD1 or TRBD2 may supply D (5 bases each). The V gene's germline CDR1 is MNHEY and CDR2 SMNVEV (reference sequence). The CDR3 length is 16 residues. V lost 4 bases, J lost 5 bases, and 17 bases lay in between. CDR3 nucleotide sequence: TGTGCCAGCAGTTCCCTTGCTATGAGGGGTACCGGGGAGCTGTTTTTT. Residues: CASSSLAMRGTGELFF.

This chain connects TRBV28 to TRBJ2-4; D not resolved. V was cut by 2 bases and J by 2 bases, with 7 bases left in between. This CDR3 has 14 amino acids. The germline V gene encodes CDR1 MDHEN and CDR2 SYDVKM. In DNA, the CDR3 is TGTGCCAGCAGTTTAGTCCGGTCCAAAAACATTCAGTACTTC. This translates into CASSLVRSKNIQYF.